This entry lists 23 T cell receptor beta chains sequenced from one sample in a study of T cells expressing NK-cell markers. One entry per CDR3 protein, without DNA, is what TCRdb gives after re-calling the 5' RACE reads. The sample features some 600,000 distinct CDR3 sequences, with approximately 3.6% in its top ten. Specimen: blood T cells: a sorted CD56 or NKG2C T cell subset, CD4+ or CD8+ T cells, or bulk PBMC T cells (not recorded which). The receptors come from a man in his late teens or twenties in good health.

This CDR3 reads CSVARLAGDGGELFF. The V call is TRBV29-1, the J call TRBJ2-2; TCRdb selects TRBD2, and the lack of DNA leaves this call unchecked. This CDR3 spans 15 amino acids. The germline gives CDR1 SQVTM, CDR2 ANQGSEA.

This sequence joins TRBV20-1 and TRBJ2-2; the D gene TCRdb calls, TRBD2, cannot be checked with no DNA. Germline CDR1 and CDR2: DFQATT and SNEGSKA (reference sequence). The CDR3 covers 14 residues. The CDR3 sequence: CSAVLAGGTGELFF.

The chain couples TRBV3-1 to TRBJ1-2; TCRdb designates TRBD1, a call that cannot be tested without DNA. From germline, CDR1 is LGHDT and CDR2 YNNKEL (reference sequence). CDR3 size: 13 residues. CDR3 loop: CASSPGSGDGYTF. The full variable domain, its missing parts supplied by reference TRBV3-1 and TRBJ1-2, is DTAVSQTPKYLVTQMGNDKSIKCEQNLGHDTMYWYKQDSKKFLKIMFSYNNKELIINETVPNRFSPKSPDKAHLNLHINSLELGDSAVYFCASSPGSGDGYTFGSGTRLTVV.

The genes are TRBV10-3 and TRBJ2-3; TCRdb's assignment of TRBD1 cannot be checked, as there is no DNA. The CDR3 covers 15 residues. Per the germline V gene, CDR1 is ENHRY and CDR2 is SYGVKD. The CDR3 sequence: CAISERGDSTDTQYF.

The chain recombines TRBV12-3 or TRBV12-4 with TRBJ2-5; without DNA, the TCRdb call of TRBD1 cannot be checked. This CDR3 is 15 amino acids long. The CDR3 reads CASSPGFVAQETQYF.

The rearrangement joins TRBV7-2 to TRBJ2-7; TCRdb reports TRBD1, a call that lacks DNA to check it against. Germline V lookup: CDR1 SGHTA, CDR2 FQGNSA. This CDR3 comprises 13 residues. CDR3 region: CASVSGSRGEQYF. The full variable domain, in which reference TRBV7-2 and TRBJ2-7 provide the parts outside the CDR3, is GAGVSQSPSNKVTEKGKDVELRCDPISGHTALYWYRQSLGQGLEFLIYFQGNSAPDKSGLPSDRFSAERTGGSVSTLTIQRTQQEDSAVYLCASVSGSRGEQYFGPGTRLTVT.

The chain recombines TRBV6-6 with TRBJ2-1. The CDR3 loop spans 13 amino acids. From germline, CDR1 is MNHNY and CDR2 SVGAGI (reference sequence). CDR3: CASSYTRYNEQFF.

The chain is built from TRBV6-2 or TRBV6-3 and TRBJ2-5; TCRdb proposes TRBD1, but this gene call is untestable without DNA. Germline V gene sequence: CDR1 MNHEY, CDR2 SVGEGT. The CDR3 consists of 13 residues. CDR3 amino acids: CASSWGVRETQYF.

The V and J genes are TRBV15 and TRBJ1-1; TCRdb returns TRBD1, unconfirmable since there is no DNA. Germline V gene sequence: CDR1 LNHNV, CDR2 YYDKDF (reference sequence). The CDR3 extends over 13 amino acids. This CDR3 reads CATRDRSNTEAFF.

CDR3 sequence: CATSRDRLETQYF. The J gene is TRBJ2-5, the V gene TRBV15. The germline V gene has CDR1 LNHNV and CDR2 YYDKDF (reference sequence). The CDR3 spans 13 residues.

V and J are TRBV6-5 and TRBJ1-5. Germline values: CDR1 MNHEY, CDR2 SVGAGI. This CDR3 has 14 amino acids. The CDR3 reads CASSYTLDGTAQHF.

CDR3 sequence: CSAYLLWGLEQYF. V is TRBV20-1 and J is TRBJ2-7. This CDR3 spans 13 amino acids. Germline V gene data show CDR1 as DFQATT and CDR2 as SNEGSKA (reference sequence).

This chain joins TRBV10-3 and TRBJ2-2. Germline V gene data show CDR1 as ENHRY and CDR2 as SYGVKD. This CDR3 comprises 13 residues. The CDR3 protein is CAISESEEGELFF.

The CDR3 here is CASSLALGSYTF. The rearrangement joins TRBV7-9 to TRBJ1-2. The CDR3 contains 12 residues. CDR1 and CDR2 from the germline V gene are SEHNR and FQNEAQ (reference sequence). Drawing the rest from reference TRBV7-9 and TRBJ1-2, the complete variable domain is DTGVSQNPRHKITKRGQNVTFRCDPISEHNRLYWYRQTLGQGPEFLTYFQNEAQLEKSRLLSDRFSAERPKGSFSTLEIQRTEQGDSAMYLCASSLALGSYTFGSGTRLTVV.

The CDR3 spells CATSDLSAGEAFF. The J gene is TRBJ1-1, the V gene TRBV24-1. From germline, CDR1 is KGHDR and CDR2 SFDVKD. The CDR3 is 13 residues long.

This rearrangement joins TRBV29-1 to TRBJ1-1; the TRBD1 assignment by TCRdb is unverifiable without DNA. The CDR3 extends over 14 amino acids. CDR1 is SQVTM and CDR2 is ANQGSEA in the germline V gene. This CDR3 is CSVVRYLRGPEAFF.

The V gene is TRBV12-3 or TRBV12-4, the J gene TRBJ1-5; TCRdb lists TRBD1, though no DNA is available to test this call. This CDR3 has 15 amino acids. The CDR3 loop is CASRTGAYSNQPQHF.

The gene calls are TRBV29-1 and TRBJ2-7; TCRdb reports TRBD2, a call that lacks DNA to check it against. This CDR3 is built from 13 residues. Germline V lookup: CDR1 SQVTM, CDR2 ANQGSEA. The CDR3 sequence: CSVVSGRVNEQYF.

This rearrangement joins TRBV7-2 to TRBJ2-5; no DNA is available, so the TRBD1 call from TCRdb remains unchecked. CDR1 and CDR2 from the germline V gene are SGHTA and FQGNSA. This CDR3 region has 15 residues. CDR3 amino acids: CASSLGGSREETQYF.

This chain links TRBV4-1 with TRBJ2-1; TCRdb returns TRBD1, unconfirmable since there is no DNA. The CDR3 runs 14 residues. Germline CDR1 MGHRA, CDR2 YSYEKL. The CDR3 sequence is CASSLTTWGNEQFF.

This chain joins TRBV27 and TRBJ2-1. The V gene's germline CDR1 is MNHEY and CDR2 SMNVEV (reference sequence). The CDR3 contains 17 residues. CDR3 amino acids: CASSAPKLASSYNEQFF.

This rearrangement joins TRBV14 to TRBJ2-1; the TCRdb call, TRBD2, lacks DNA for checking. This CDR3 has 16 residues. From germline, CDR1 is SGHDN and CDR2 FVKESK. CDR3 sequence: CASSRGSGRARNEQFF. The full variable domain, its missing parts supplied by reference TRBV14 and TRBJ2-1, is EAGVTQFPSHSVIEKGQTVTLRCDPISGHDNLYWYRRVMGKEIKFLLHFVKESKQDESGMPNNRFLAERTGGTYSTLKVQPAELEDSGVYFCASSRGSGRARNEQFFGPGTRLTVL.

The V gene is TRBV20-1, the J gene TRBJ1-2. Looked up from germline, CDR1 is DFQATT and CDR2 is SNEGSKA (reference sequence). CDR3 length: 13 residues. This CDR3 reads CSASRRSYYGYTF.